The T cell receptor beta chain described here comes from a study of T cell changes during pregnancy in multiple sclerosis. This table comes from immunoSEQ multiplex PCR, and its TCRdb copy is limited to in-frame clones, with some not included. The sample lists 80,000 to 100,000 clones, 85% to 95% occurring once. After removal of 6 bases from V and 4 bases from J, the junction contained 5 bases not matched to a gene. Germline assignment: CDR1 MGHDK and CDR2 SYGVNS. The CDR3 totals 14 residues. The receptor was isolated from a female donor with multiple sclerosis, enrolled in a pregnancy study. The sequenced sample was peripheral blood, obtained in the first trimester of pregnancy. The chain has TRBV25-1 and TRBJ2-5; TRBD1 agrees at 10 bases. CDR3 sequence: CASSTTGGLETQYF. CDR3 DNA sequence: TGTGCCAGCAGCACGACAGGGGGCTTAGAGACCCAGTACTTC.